This T cell receptor (beta chain) was recorded in a study of CD8 T cells in ankylosing spondylitis. Regarding the study as a whole: The clones that were linked to disease were reported to be significantly enriched in matched synovial fluid samples from ankylosing spondylitis patients. Some of these motif variants have turned up before, in reports on reactive arthritis synovial fluid and blood.

Trimming shortened V by 0 bases and J by 0 bases, and 11 bases separated the two germline ends. This CDR3 region has 16 residues. In germline, CDR1 is KGHSH, CDR2 LQKENI. This clonotype was counted once. Its antigen is not identified. In making TCR beta libraries, quantitative 5'-RACE with molecular barcodes was used. TCRdb re-analysed the 5' RACE reads in MiXCR, keeping a single row per CDR3 protein. In the table there are around 160,000 distinct CDR3 sequences, about 9.9% of which are singletons. The rearrangement links TRBV18 to TRBJ1-1; D remains unclear. The TCR was taken from a male donor with ankylosing spondylitis or in good health (not recorded which). The sequenced material came from blood, either unsorted or a sorted T cell fraction (not recorded which). CDR3 DNA: TGTGCCAGCTCACCACCGGCGTGGGGAATGAACACTGAAGCTTTCTTT. Translated: CASSPPAWGMNTEAFF.